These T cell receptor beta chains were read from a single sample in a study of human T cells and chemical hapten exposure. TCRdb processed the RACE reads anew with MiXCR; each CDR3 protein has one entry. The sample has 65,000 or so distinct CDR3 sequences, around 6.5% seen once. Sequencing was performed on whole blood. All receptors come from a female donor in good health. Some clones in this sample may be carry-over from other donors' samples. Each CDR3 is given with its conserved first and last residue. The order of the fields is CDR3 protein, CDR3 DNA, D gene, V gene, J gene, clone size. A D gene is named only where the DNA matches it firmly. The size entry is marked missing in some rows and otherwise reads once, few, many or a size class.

CAISERGPSTDTQYF	TGTGCCATCAGTGAACGCGGTCCTAGCACAGATACGCAGTATTTT	.	TRBV10-3	TRBJ2-3	.
CASSQSVSYEQYF	TGTGCCAGCAGCCAAAGCGTCTCCTACGAGCAGTACTTC	.	TRBV3-1	TRBJ2-7	many
CASSYGSTDTQYF	TGTGCCAGCAGTTACGGTAGCACAGATACGCAGTATTTT	.	TRBV6-2/TRBV6-3	TRBJ2-3	.
CASSLGGVLIQPQHF	TGTGCCAGCAGCCTAGGGGGCGTGTTGATTCAGCCCCAGCATTTT	TRBD1	TRBV7-2	TRBJ1-5	few
CASSLEGTGRETQYF	TGTGCCAGCAGCTTGGAGGGCACAGGGCGTGAGACCCAGTACTTC	.	TRBV5-4	TRBJ2-5	.
CASSYSRGYLAKNIQYF	TGTGCCAGCAGTTACTCGAGGGGGTACTTAGCCAAAAACATTCAGTACTTC	.	TRBV6-2/TRBV6-3	TRBJ2-4	few
CASSLAPPPGGTEAFF	TGCGCCAGCAGCTTGGCGCCGCCCCCGGGGGGCACTGAAGCTTTCTTT	.	TRBV5-1	TRBJ1-1	.
CASSTWTGGTEAFF	TGTGCCAGCAGCACCTGGACAGGGGGCACTGAAGCTTTCTTT	TRBD1	TRBV9	TRBJ1-1	.
CASSFEGTLYEQYF	TGTGCCAGCAGTTTCGAGGGGACTTTATACGAGCAGTACTTC	.	TRBV28	TRBJ2-7	many
CSARDRTSGRVGEQYF	TGCAGTGCTAGAGATCGAACTAGCGGGAGGGTGGGAGAGCAGTACTTC	TRBD2	TRBV20-1	TRBJ2-7	few
CASSLVVDAVQKLFF	TGCGCCAGCAGCCTTGTCGTTGACGCCGTTCAAAAACTGTTTTTT	.	TRBV4-1	TRBJ1-4	many
CAISEYDRDTEAFF	TGTGCCATCAGTGAGTACGACAGGGACACTGAAGCTTTCTTT	TRBD1	TRBV10-3	TRBJ1-1	.
CASSTRQGLEQYF	TGTGCCAGCAGTACCAGACAGGGTCTCGAGCAGTACTTC	TRBD1	TRBV28	TRBJ2-7	.
CASSQGTASYNEQFF	TGTGCCAGCAGCCAGGGGACAGCAAGCTACAATGAGCAGTTCTTC	TRBD1	TRBV7-8	TRBJ2-1	few
CASSLVTSPGNEQFF	TGTGCCAGCAGCCTGGTGACTAGCCCCGGGAATGAGCAGTTCTTC	TRBD2	TRBV3-1	TRBJ2-1	.
CASSQDPGLPEEQYF	TGTGCCAGCAGCCAAGATCCGGGACTACCTGAAGAGCAGTACTTC	TRBD2	TRBV4-2	TRBJ2-7	many
CASSLSPTDTQYF	TGTGCCAGCAGCTTGTCGCCGACAGATACGCAGTATTTT	.	TRBV5-5	TRBJ2-3	many
CAISENSQVGYSGANVLTF	TGTGCCATCAGTGAAAATTCGCAGGTGGGGTACTCTGGGGCCAACGTCCTGACTTTC	.	TRBV10-3	TRBJ2-6	few
CASGEAFF	TGTGCCAGCGGTGAAGCTTTCTTT	.	TRBV28	TRBJ1-1	many
CASSQWGQGDQPQHF	TGTGCCAGCAGCCAATGGGGACAGGGAGATCAGCCCCAGCATTTT	TRBD1	TRBV16	TRBJ1-5	many
CASRKDEGNYSNQPQHF	TGCGCCAGCAGAAAAGATGAGGGGAACTATAGCAATCAGCCCCAGCATTTT	.	TRBV4-3	TRBJ1-5	.
CAISGTGAVGELFF	TGTGCCATCAGTGGAACGGGAGCGGTCGGGGAGCTGTTTTTT	.	TRBV10-3	TRBJ2-2	many
CSAAGTGMTYEQYF	TGCAGTGCTGCCGGGACAGGAATGACCTACGAGCAGTACTTC	TRBD1	TRBV20-1	TRBJ2-7	few
CASSETPPLHF	TGTGCCAGCAGTGAAACCCCACCCCTCCACTTT	.	TRBV2	TRBJ1-6	many
CSARDVPADTQYF	TGCAGTGCTAGAGATGTTCCGGCAGATACGCAGTATTTT	.	TRBV20-1	TRBJ2-3	.
CASSPTRTGDPDTQYF	TGTGCCAGCAGTCCCACCCGGACAGGGGATCCAGATACGCAGTATTTT	TRBD1	TRBV6-4	TRBJ2-3	few
CASSFQDMNTEAFF	TGCGCCAGCAGCTTTCAGGACATGAACACTGAAGCTTTCTTT	.	TRBV5-1	TRBJ1-1	.
CASSLRLGWTSYEQYF	TGTGCCAGCAGTTTGAGGCTGGGTTGGACCTCCTACGAGCAGTACTTC	.	TRBV12-3/TRBV12-4	TRBJ2-7	.
CASSLVGVNQPQHF	TGTGCCAGCAGCTTAGTTGGGGTCAATCAGCCCCAGCATTTT	.	TRBV7-2	TRBJ1-5	many
CASTASGPCGEQYF	TGTGCCAGCACGGCTAGCGGGCCGTGCGGCGAGCAGTACTTC	TRBD2	TRBV2	TRBJ2-7	.
CASTLRENTGELFF	TGTGCCAGCACCCTGCGGGAAAACACCGGGGAGCTGTTTTTT	.	TRBV12-3/TRBV12-4	TRBJ2-2	many